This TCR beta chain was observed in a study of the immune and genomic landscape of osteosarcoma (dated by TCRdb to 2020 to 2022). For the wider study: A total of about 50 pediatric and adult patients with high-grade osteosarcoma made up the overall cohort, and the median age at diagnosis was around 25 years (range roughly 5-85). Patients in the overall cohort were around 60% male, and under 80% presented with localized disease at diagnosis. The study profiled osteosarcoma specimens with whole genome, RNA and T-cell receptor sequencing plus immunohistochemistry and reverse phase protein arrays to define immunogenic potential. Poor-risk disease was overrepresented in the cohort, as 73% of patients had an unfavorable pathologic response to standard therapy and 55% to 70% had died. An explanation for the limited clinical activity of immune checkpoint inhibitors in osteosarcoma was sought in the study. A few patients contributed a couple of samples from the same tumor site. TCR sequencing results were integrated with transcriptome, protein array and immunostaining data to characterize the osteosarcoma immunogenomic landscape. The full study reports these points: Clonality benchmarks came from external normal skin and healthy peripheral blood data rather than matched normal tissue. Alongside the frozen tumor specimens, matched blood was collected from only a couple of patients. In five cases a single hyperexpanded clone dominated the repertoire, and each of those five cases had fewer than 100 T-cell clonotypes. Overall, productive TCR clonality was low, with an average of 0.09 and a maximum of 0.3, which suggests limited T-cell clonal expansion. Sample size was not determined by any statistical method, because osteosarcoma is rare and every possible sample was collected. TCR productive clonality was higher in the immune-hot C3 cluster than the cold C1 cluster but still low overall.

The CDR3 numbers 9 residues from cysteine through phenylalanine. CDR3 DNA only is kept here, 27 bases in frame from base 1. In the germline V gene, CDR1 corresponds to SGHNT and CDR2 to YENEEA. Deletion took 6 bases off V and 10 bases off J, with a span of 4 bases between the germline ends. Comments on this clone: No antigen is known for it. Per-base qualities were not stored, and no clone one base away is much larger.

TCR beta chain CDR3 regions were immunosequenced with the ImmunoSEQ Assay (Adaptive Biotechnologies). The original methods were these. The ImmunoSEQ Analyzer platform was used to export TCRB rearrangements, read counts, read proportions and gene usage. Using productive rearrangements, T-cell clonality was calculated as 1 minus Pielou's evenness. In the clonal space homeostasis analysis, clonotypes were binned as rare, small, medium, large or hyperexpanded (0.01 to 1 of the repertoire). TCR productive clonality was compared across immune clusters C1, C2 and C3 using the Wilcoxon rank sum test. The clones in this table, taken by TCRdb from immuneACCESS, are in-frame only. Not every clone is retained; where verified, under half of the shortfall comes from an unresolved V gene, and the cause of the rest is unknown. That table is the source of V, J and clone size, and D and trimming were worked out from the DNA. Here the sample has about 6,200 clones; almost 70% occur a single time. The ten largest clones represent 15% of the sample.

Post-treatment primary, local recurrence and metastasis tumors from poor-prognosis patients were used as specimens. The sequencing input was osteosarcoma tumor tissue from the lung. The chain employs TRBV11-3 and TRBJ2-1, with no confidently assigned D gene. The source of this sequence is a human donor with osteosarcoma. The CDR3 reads CASRREQFF. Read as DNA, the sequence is TGTGCCAGCAGGAGGGAGCAGTTCTTC. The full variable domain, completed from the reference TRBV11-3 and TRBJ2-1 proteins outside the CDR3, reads EAGVVQSPRYKIIEKKQPVAFWCNPISGHNTLYWYLQNLGQGPELLIRYENEEAVDDSQLPKDRFSAERLKGVDSTLKIQPAELGDSAVYLCASRREQFFGPGTRLTVL.